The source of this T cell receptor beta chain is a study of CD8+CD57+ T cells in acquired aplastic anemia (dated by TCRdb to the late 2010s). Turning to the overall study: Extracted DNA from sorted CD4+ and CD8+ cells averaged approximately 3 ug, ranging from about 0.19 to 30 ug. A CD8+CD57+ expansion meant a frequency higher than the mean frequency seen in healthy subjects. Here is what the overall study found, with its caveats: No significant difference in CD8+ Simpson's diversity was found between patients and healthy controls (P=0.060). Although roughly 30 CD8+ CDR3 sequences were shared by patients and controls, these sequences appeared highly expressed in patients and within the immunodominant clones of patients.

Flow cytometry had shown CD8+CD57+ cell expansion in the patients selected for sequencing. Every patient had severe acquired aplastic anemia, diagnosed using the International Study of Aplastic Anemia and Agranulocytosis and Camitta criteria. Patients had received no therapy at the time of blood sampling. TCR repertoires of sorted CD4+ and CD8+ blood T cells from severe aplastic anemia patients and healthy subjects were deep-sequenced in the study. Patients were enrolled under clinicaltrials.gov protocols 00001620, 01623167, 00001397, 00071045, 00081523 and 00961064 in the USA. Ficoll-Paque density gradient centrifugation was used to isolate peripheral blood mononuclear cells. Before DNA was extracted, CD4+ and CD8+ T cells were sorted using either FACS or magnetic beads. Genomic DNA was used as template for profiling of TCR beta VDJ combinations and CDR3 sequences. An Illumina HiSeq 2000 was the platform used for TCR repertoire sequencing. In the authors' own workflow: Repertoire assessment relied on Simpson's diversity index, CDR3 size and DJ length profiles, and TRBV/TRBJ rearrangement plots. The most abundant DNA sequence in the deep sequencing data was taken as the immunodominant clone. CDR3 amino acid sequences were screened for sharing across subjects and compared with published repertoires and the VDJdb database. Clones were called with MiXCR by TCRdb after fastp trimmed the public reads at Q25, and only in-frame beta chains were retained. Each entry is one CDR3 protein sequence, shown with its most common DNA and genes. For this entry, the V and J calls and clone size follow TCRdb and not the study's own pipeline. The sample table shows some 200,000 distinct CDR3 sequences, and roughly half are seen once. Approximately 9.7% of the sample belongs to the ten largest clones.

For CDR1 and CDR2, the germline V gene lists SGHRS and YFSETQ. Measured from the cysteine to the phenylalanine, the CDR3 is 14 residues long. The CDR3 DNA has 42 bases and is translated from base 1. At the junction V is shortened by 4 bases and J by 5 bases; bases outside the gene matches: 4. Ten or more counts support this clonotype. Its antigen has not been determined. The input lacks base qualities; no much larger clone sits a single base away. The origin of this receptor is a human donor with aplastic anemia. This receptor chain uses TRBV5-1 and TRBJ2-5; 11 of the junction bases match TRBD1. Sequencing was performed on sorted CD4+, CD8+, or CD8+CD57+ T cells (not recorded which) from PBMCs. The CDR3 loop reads CASSGQGASETQYF. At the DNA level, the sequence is TGCGCCAGCAGCGGACAGGGGGCCAGCGAGACCCAGTACTTC.